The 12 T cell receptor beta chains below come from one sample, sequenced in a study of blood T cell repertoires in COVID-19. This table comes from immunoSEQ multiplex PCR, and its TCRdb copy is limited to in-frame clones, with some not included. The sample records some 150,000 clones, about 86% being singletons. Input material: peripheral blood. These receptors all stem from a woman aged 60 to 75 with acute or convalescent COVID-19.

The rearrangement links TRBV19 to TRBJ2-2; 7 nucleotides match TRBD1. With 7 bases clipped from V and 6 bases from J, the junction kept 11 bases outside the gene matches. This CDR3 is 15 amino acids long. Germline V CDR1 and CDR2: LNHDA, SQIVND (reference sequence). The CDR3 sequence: CASKSSTGDAGELFF. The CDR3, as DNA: TGTGCCAGTAAAAGCTCTACAGGGGACGCCGGGGAGCTGTTTTTT.

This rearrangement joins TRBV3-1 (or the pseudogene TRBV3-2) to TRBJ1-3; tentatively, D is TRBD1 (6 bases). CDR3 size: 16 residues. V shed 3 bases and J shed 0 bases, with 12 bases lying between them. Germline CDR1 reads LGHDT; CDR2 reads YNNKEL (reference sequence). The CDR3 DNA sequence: TGTGCCAGCAGCCATAACAGGGCACTCTCTGGAAACACCATATATTTT. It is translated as CASSHNRALSGNTIYF.

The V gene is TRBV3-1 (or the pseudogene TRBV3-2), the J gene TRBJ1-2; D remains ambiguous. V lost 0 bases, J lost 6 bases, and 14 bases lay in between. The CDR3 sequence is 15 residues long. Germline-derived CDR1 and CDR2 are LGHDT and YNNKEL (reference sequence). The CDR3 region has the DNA TGTGCCAGCAGCCAAGATGTCGGTACGGAGAATGGCTACACCTTC. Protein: CASSQDVGTENGYTF.

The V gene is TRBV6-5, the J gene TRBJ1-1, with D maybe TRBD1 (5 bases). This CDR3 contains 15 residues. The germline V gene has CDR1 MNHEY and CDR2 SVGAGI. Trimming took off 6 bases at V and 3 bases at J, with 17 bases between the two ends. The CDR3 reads CASSGDRYWDTEAFF. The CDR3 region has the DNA TGTGCCAGCAGCGGCGACAGATATTGGGACACTGAAGCTTTCTTT.

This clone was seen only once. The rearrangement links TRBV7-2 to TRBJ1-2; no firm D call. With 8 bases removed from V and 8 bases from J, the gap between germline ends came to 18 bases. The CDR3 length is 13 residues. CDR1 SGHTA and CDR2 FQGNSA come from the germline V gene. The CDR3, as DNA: TGTGCCAGCTCTGATTATAACCTTGGCGGCTACACCTTC. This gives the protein CASSDYNLGGYTF.

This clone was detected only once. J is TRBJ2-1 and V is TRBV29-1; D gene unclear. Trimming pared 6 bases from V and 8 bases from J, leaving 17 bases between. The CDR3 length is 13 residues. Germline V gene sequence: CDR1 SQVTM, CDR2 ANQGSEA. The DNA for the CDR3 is TGCAGCGTCCGGGTAACCGCTTGGGATGAGCAGTTCTTC. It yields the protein CSVRVTAWDEQFF.

The CDR3 protein is CATSDDQGNYGYTF. The CDR3 nucleotides are TGTGCCACCAGTGATGATCAGGGTAACTATGGCTACACCTTC. This rearrangement joins TRBV24-1 to TRBJ1-2; TRBD1 might be the D (5 bases). The germline CDR1 and CDR2 sequences are KGHDR and SFDVKD. The CDR3 contains 14 residues. The V end lost 3 bases, the J end lost 1 base, and 8 bases lay between the germline ends.

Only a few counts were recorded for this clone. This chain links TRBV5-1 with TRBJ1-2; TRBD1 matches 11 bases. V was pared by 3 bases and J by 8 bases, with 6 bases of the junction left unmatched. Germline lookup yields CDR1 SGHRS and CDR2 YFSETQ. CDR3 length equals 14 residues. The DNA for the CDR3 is TGCGCCAGCAGCTCGGGACAGGGGGGCTGGGGCTACACCTTC. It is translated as CASSSGQGGWGYTF. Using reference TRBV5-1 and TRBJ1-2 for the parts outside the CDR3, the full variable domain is KAGVTQTPRYLIKTRGQQVTLSCSPISGHRSVSWYQQTPGQGLQFLFEYFSETQRNKGNFPGRFSGRQFSNSRSEMNVSTLELGDSALYLCASSSGQGGWGYTFGSGTRLTVV.

The CDR3: CASSIQPGLALTGELFF. The DNA of the CDR3 is TGCGCCAGCAGCATCCAACCGGGACTAGCGTTAACCGGGGAGCTGTTTTTT. V gene TRBV5-1 combines with J gene TRBJ2-2; 10 nucleotides align to TRBD2. Germline V lookup: CDR1 SGHRS, CDR2 YFSETQ. Losses at the gene ends were 4 bases for V and 5 bases for J; bases not matched to a gene: 11. The CDR3 contains 17 residues.

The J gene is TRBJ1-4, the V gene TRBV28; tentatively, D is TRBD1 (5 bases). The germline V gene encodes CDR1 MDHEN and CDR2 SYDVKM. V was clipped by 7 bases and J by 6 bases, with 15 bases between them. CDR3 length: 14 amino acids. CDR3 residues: CASTAQASHEKLFF. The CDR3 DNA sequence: TGTGCCAGCACGGCACAGGCCTCCCATGAAAAACTGTTTTTT. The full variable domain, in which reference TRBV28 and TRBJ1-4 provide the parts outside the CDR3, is DVKVTQSSRYLVKRTGEKVFLECVQDMDHENMFWYRQDPGLGLRLIYFSYDVKMKEKGDIPEGYSVSREKKERFSLILESASTNQTSMYLCASTAQASHEKLFFGSGTQLSVL.

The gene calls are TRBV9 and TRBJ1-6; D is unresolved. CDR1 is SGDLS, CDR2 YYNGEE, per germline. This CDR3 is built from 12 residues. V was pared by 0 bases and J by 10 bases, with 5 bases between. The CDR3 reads CASSVERSPLHF. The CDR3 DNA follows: TGTGCCAGCAGCGTAGAGAGATCACCCCTCCACTTT.

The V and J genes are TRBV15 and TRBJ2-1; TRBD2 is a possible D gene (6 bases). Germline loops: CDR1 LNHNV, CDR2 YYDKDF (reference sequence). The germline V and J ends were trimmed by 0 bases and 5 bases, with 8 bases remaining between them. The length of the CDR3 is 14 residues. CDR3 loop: CATSRDLADNEQFF. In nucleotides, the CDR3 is TGTGCCACCAGCAGAGATTTAGCGGACAATGAGCAGTTCTTC. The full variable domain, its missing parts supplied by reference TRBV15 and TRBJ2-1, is DAMVIQNPRYQVTQFGKPVTLSCSQTLNHNVMYWYQQKSSQAPKLLFHYYDKDFNNEADTPDNFQSRRPNTSFCFLDIRSPGLGDTAMYLCATSRDLADNEQFFGPGTRLTVL.